This T cell receptor (beta chain) came from a study of blood T cell repertoires in COVID-19. Study overall: Acute-phase and convalescent COVID-19 samples originated in the United States, Italy and Spain. PBMCs, B-cell-depleted T cells, or T cells were the source of the cDNA or gDNA that made up the material.

In the original workflow: The authors estimated nucleated cell counts from reference gene primer amplification. Measured with immunoSEQ multiplex PCR; TCRdb has only the in-frame clones, and not every one. V, J and clone size are taken as reported in that table, and D and trimming were inferred from the DNA itself. Altogether around 130,000 clones are present, roughly 86% being singletons, with the ten largest covering around 5%. With V trimmed by 8 bases and J by 4 bases, 9 bases remained unmatched. The CDR3 covers 16 residues. CDR1 is LNHDA and CDR2 is SQIVND in the germline V gene (reference sequence).

The rearrangement links TRBV19 to TRBJ2-2; 11 nucleotides agree with TRBD1. Sequencing input: peripheral blood. The sequence came from a human donor in a cohort sampled during active COVID-19. The CDR3 spells CASLTMGQGGTGELFF. In DNA, the CDR3 is TGTGCCAGTCTAACAATGGGACAGGGGGGCACCGGGGAGCTGTTTTTT.